One sample yielded the 31 T cell receptor beta chains listed below, sequenced in a study of shared clonotypes between healthy human individuals. The data were produced by immunoSEQ multiplex PCR, yet TCRdb's version contains in-frame clones alone and is incomplete. The table has under 1,900,000 clones, approximately 98.5% seen once; the top ten hold approximately 0.4%. The specimen sequenced was naive CD4+ T cells sorted from blood. Subset specified: CD45RA+ positively selected. The source of these receptors is a man aged 25 to 40 in good health.

CDR3 DNA: TGTGCCAGCAGTGAAATGTATAGCTACAATGAGCAGTTCTTC. Its protein product is CASSEMYSYNEQFF. The chain joins TRBV25-1 to TRBJ2-1; no definite D call. Germline V gives CDR1 MGHDK, CDR2 SYGVNS. V was clipped by 2 bases and J by 3 bases, with 8 bases between them. This CDR3 spans 14 amino acids.

The chain joins TRBV6-6 to TRBJ1-2, with D maybe TRBD1 (5 bases). Germline CDR1 and CDR2: MNHNY and SVGAGI (reference sequence). The V and J ends lost 2 bases and 0 bases respectively, with 10 bases between them. This CDR3 has 15 residues. The CDR3 DNA sequence: TGTGCCAGCAGTTACGAGGGGACTTCTAACTATGGCTACACCTTC. It specifies CASSYEGTSNYGYTF.

The chain links TRBV15 to TRBJ1-1; D ambiguous. CDR1 and CDR2 from the germline V gene are LNHNV and YYDKDF (reference sequence). The CDR3 has 15 amino acids. Trimming shortened V by 5 bases and J by 4 bases, and 17 bases separated the two germline ends. The CDR3 coding sequence is TGTGCCACCAGCGGGTACGGGGAGGCGAGCACTGAAGCTTTCTTT. It translates to CATSGYGEASTEAFF.

The V call is TRBV18, the J call TRBJ2-1, with 12 bases matching TRBD2. Germline lookup yields CDR1 KGHSH and CDR2 LQKENI. CDR3 length: 16 amino acids. V shed 2 bases, J shed 5 bases, and the junction held 4 bases outside the gene matches. This CDR3 reads CASSPWLAGGHNEQFF. CDR3 DNA: TGTGCCAGCTCACCATGGCTAGCGGGAGGGCACAATGAGCAGTTCTTC.

The V and J genes are TRBV7-9 and TRBJ2-1; 8 bases agree with TRBD1. Germline assignment: CDR1 SEHNR and CDR2 FQNEAQ (reference sequence). The CDR3 spans 18 residues. J was trimmed by 0 bases and V by 5 bases; bases with no gene match: 12. DNA of the CDR3: TGTGCCAGCAGCCCCCCCCCAGGGGGCATGAGCTCCTACAATGAGCAGTTCTTC. It yields the protein CASSPPPGGMSSYNEQFF.

V gene TRBV27 combines with J gene TRBJ2-1; 11 bases fit TRBD2. In germline, CDR1 is MNHEY, CDR2 SMNVEV (reference sequence). Germline trimming cut 5 bases from V and 6 bases from J; bases unmatched to any gene: 9. The CDR3 loop spans 16 amino acids. CDR3 in amino acids: CASSPQVGLAVNEQFF. The CDR3 coding sequence is TGTGCCAGCAGTCCCCAGGTGGGACTAGCGGTCAATGAGCAGTTCTTC.

The chain joins TRBV19 to TRBJ1-5; 7 nucleotides line up with TRBD1. Germline CDR1 is LNHDA and CDR2 is SQIVND (reference sequence). The CDR3 loop spans 17 amino acids. V gave up 4 bases and J gave up 2 bases; unmatched junction bases: 11. The CDR3 here is CASSTPNRGGGNQPQHF. The CDR3 DNA reads TGTGCCAGTAGTACCCCAAACAGGGGCGGTGGCAATCAGCCCCAGCATTTT.

Comment on this clone: A read error may produce the germline difference seen at one junction end. The V and J genes are TRBV10-3 and TRBJ2-5; no definite D call. This CDR3 region has 12 residues. Germline CDR1 is ENHRY and CDR2 is SYGVKD. CDR3 amino acids: CATSGYQETQYF. CDR3 in DNA: TGTGCCACCAGTGGATACCAAGAGACCCAGTACTTC.

This rearrangement joins TRBV9 to TRBJ2-2; D remains unclear. V was pared by 0 bases and J by 1 base, with 7 bases between. CDR3 size: 15 residues. CDR1 SGDLS and CDR2 YYNGEE come from the germline V gene. The CDR3, as DNA: TGTGCCAGCAGCGTAGGAAGGGTGAACACCGGGGAGCTGTTTTTT. This translates into CASSVGRVNTGELFF.

The rearrangement uses TRBV6-6 and TRBJ2-2, with 7 bases identical to TRBD2. Germline CDR1 MNHNY, CDR2 SVGAGI (reference sequence). V lost 7 bases, J lost 3 bases, and 2 bases stayed unmatched. The CDR3 consists of 13 residues. The CDR3 DNA is TGTGCCAGCACGACTAGCCACACCGGGGAGCTGTTTTTT. Its protein product is CASTTSHTGELFF.

V gene TRBV6-1 combines with J gene TRBJ2-1, with D tentatively TRBD2 (6 bases). Trimming removed 5 bases from V and 7 bases from J, with 12 bases in between. Looked up from germline, CDR1 is MNHNS and CDR2 is SASEGT. This CDR3 region has 13 residues. CDR3 nucleotides: TGTGCCAGCAGTCCAACTAGCATGAATGAGCAGTTCTTC. Amino acid sequence: CASSPTSMNEQFF.

As regards this clone: Within the sample, other DNA sequences also encode this same CDR3. The chain links TRBV5-1 to TRBJ1-3; D is ambiguous. Deletions cut 1 base from V and 0 bases from J, with 5 bases between. The CDR3 sequence is 14 residues long. The V gene's germline CDR1 is SGHRS and CDR2 YFSETQ. CDR3 bases: TGCGCCAGCAGCTTGTGGTCCTCTGGAAACACCATATATTTT. This codes for CASSLWSSGNTIYF.

This chain connects TRBV28 to TRBJ2-1; D might be TRBD1 or TRBD2, each matching 7 bases. CDR1 and CDR2 (germline): MDHEN, SYDVKM. The CDR3 consists of 15 residues. V was trimmed by 3 bases and J by 5 bases, leaving 14 bases between them. The CDR3 DNA reads TGTGCCAGCAGTTTTGCAGGGGGGGAGGACAATGAGCAGTTCTTC. Amino acid sequence: CASSFAGGEDNEQFF. The whole variable domain, filled in from reference TRBV28 and TRBJ2-1, reads DVKVTQSSRYLVKRTGEKVFLECVQDMDHENMFWYRQDPGLGLRLIYFSYDVKMKEKGDIPEGYSVSREKKERFSLILESASTNQTSMYLCASSFAGGEDNEQFFGPGTRLTVL.

Of note for this clone: The same CDR3 can be traced to other DNA sequences in this sample. The chain combines TRBV5-1 with TRBJ2-3, with a tentative D call TRBD1 (6 bases). Trimming removed 0 bases at V and 1 base at J, with 9 bases between. The CDR3 runs to 15 residues. Germline loops: CDR1 SGHRS, CDR2 YFSETQ. The chain's CDR3 is CASSLGRGGTDTQYF. CDR3 bases: TGCGCCAGCAGCTTGGGCAGGGGAGGCACAGATACGCAGTATTTT.

In the case of this clone: Other nucleotide sequences from this sample produce the same CDR3. The V gene is TRBV20-1, the J gene TRBJ2-7; D remains ambiguous. V lost 6 bases and J lost 1, with 1 base in between. The CDR3 covers 9 residues. Germline V CDR1 and CDR2: DFQATT, SNEGSKA (reference sequence). CDR3 sequence: CSASYEQYF. Written as DNA, the CDR3 is TGCAGTGCGTCCTACGAGCAGTACTTC.

The chain recombines TRBV10-3 with TRBJ2-7, with a weak D call TRBD1 (5 bases). This CDR3 contains 16 residues. V lost 10 bases and J lost 2, with 24 bases in between. Looked up from germline, CDR1 is ENHRY and CDR2 is SYGVKD. The DNA for the CDR3 is TGTGCCACCACAGGATACCGGGCTCGCGATCCCTACGAGCAGTACTTC. This encodes CATTGYRARDPYEQYF.

This CDR3 is CASSQLWETQYF. DNA of the CDR3: TGTGCCAGCAGTCAGTTGTGGGAGACCCAGTACTTC. The rearrangement uses TRBV6-6 and TRBJ2-5, with unresolved D. CDR1 and CDR2 (germline): MNHNY, SVGAGI (reference sequence). The CDR3 covers 12 residues. V gave up 5 bases and J gave up 5 bases, with 9 bases separating them.

The CDR3 spells CASSFSGEQYF. The CDR3 DNA sequence: TGTGCCAGCAGCTTTTCGGGCGAGCAGTACTTC. The chain combines TRBV7-9 with TRBJ2-7; D not resolved. Germline V gene lookup returns CDR1 SEHNR and CDR2 FQNEAQ (reference sequence). Trimming shortened V by 3 bases and J by 6 bases, and 6 bases separated the two germline ends. This CDR3 contains 11 residues.

The rearrangement uses TRBV6-5 and TRBJ2-1, with D perhaps matching TRBD2 (6 bases). The CDR3 extends over 14 amino acids. CDR1 is MNHEY and CDR2 is SVGAGI in the germline V gene. V was pared by 6 bases and J by 6 bases, with 15 bases between. The CDR3 spells CASSRTSTSNEQFF. CDR3 DNA: TGTGCCAGCAGCCGGACCTCGACTAGCAATGAGCAGTTCTTC.

V usage is TRBV19 and J usage is TRBJ2-1; tentative D call: TRBD1 (6 bases). From germline, CDR1 is LNHDA and CDR2 SQIVND (reference sequence). V lost 3 bases, J lost 0 bases, and 21 bases lay in between. This CDR3 comprises 19 residues. The CDR3: CASSIGGLATVSSYNEQFF. The CDR3 nucleotides are TGTGCCAGTAGTATTGGGGGCCTAGCTACGGTGAGCTCCTACAATGAGCAGTTCTTC.

The rearrangement uses TRBV15 and TRBJ2-7; 7 bases fit TRBD1. The germline V gene encodes CDR1 LNHNV and CDR2 YYDKDF (reference sequence). V lost 0 bases, J lost 2 bases, and 7 bases stayed unmatched. The CDR3 contains 16 residues. The CDR3 sequence: CATSRDGQVGAYEQYF. The CDR3, as DNA: TGTGCCACCAGCAGAGATGGACAGGTTGGGGCCTACGAGCAGTACTTC.

To note about this clone: The same CDR3 is also encoded by other DNA sequences in this sample. The genes are TRBV18 and TRBJ2-7; 7 positions match TRBD2. Germline V lookup: CDR1 KGHSH, CDR2 LQKENI. The trim removed 3 bases at V and 0 bases at J, leaving 2 bases unmatched. The CDR3 covers 14 residues. In nucleotides, the CDR3 is TGTGCCAGCTCACCCAGGGAGGGCTCCTACGAGCAGTACTTC. Translated, it gives CASSPREGSYEQYF.

This clone was detected a few times. The same CDR3 can be traced to other DNA sequences in this sample. For the CDR3, the DNA is TGTGCCAGCAGCTTAATCGGGTACGAGCAGTACTTC. Protein sequence: CASSLIGYEQYF. The genes are TRBV7-2 and TRBJ2-7; D is undetermined. V gave up 2 bases and J gave up 4 bases, with 6 bases separating them. This CDR3 contains 12 residues. The germline gives CDR1 SGHTA, CDR2 FQGNSA.

The CDR3 loop reads CASSFGGVRGRDEQFF. The CDR3 bases are TGTGCCAGCAGCTTTGGAGGGGTCAGGGGAAGGGATGAGCAGTTCTTC. This chain uses TRBV7-8 with TRBJ2-1; D may match TRBD1 or TRBD2 (6 bases each). CDR3 length: 16 amino acids. Trimming stripped 3 bases from V and 8 bases from J, with 20 bases between. Germline CDR1 reads SGHVS; CDR2 reads FQNEAQ.

This chain connects TRBV5-1 to TRBJ2-1; D is perhaps TRBD2 (6 bases). CDR3 length: 16 residues. V was pared by 4 bases and J by 0 bases, with 14 bases between. CDR1 is SGHRS and CDR2 is YFSETQ in the germline V gene. The CDR3 nucleotides read TGCGCCAGCAGCCGAACGGCGGGGAGCTCCTACAATGAGCAGTTCTTC. It is translated as CASSRTAGSSYNEQFF.

This chain links TRBV18 with TRBJ2-5; 7 nucleotides align to TRBD1. Germline loops: CDR1 KGHSH, CDR2 LQKENI. V shed 0 bases, J shed 3 bases, and the junction held 1 base outside the gene matches. This CDR3 has 14 amino acids. The CDR3 nucleotides are TGTGCCAGCTCACCACCCACAGGGGAAGAGACCCAGTACTTC. The encoded protein is CASSPPTGEETQYF.

CDR3 in DNA: TGTGCCAGCAGGTCGACCTTGAACACTGAAGCTTTCTTT. Residues: CASRSTLNTEAFF. The chain couples TRBV27 to TRBJ1-1; the D is unclear. CDR1 is MNHEY, CDR2 SMNVEV, per germline (reference sequence). Trimming took off 6 bases at V and 0 bases at J, with 8 bases between the two ends. The CDR3 consists of 13 residues.

The chain employs TRBV11-2 and TRBJ2-7; D gene ambiguous. This CDR3 has 11 residues. Germline values: CDR1 SGHAT, CDR2 FQNNGV. With 5 bases removed from V and 6 bases from J, the gap between germline ends came to 8 bases. Written as DNA, the CDR3 is TGTGCCAGCAGCCCCCTCACCGAGCAGTACTTC. It codes for CASSPLTEQYF.

CDR3: CASRPLIQGGTEAFF. In DNA, the CDR3 is TGCGCCAGCAGACCTCTAATTCAGGGTGGTACTGAAGCTTTCTTT. This rearrangement joins TRBV5-1 to TRBJ1-1, with D perhaps matching TRBD1 (5 bases). V lost 5 bases, J lost 5 bases, and 19 bases lay in between. This CDR3 spans 15 amino acids. Germline assignment: CDR1 SGHRS and CDR2 YFSETQ.

Notes on this clone: The sample contains more than one DNA sequence encoding this CDR3. This rearrangement joins TRBV20-1 to TRBJ2-7; TRBD1 might be the D (6 bases). V lost 6 bases and J 1 base, leaving 7 bases between the germline ends. Per germline, CDR1 DFQATT and CDR2 SNEGSKA (reference sequence). The CDR3 is made up of 11 amino acids. The CDR3 here is CSAGTSYEQYF. In nucleotides, the CDR3 is TGCAGTGCAGGGACATCCTACGAGCAGTACTTC.

V usage is TRBV6-1 and J usage is TRBJ1-1; D ambiguous. The CDR3 is 11 residues long. V was clipped by 7 bases and J by 5 bases, with 8 bases between them. The V gene's germline CDR1 is MNHNS and CDR2 SASEGT. This CDR3 reads CASTMVTEAFF. CDR3 coding DNA: TGTGCCAGCACCATGGTGACTGAAGCTTTCTTT.